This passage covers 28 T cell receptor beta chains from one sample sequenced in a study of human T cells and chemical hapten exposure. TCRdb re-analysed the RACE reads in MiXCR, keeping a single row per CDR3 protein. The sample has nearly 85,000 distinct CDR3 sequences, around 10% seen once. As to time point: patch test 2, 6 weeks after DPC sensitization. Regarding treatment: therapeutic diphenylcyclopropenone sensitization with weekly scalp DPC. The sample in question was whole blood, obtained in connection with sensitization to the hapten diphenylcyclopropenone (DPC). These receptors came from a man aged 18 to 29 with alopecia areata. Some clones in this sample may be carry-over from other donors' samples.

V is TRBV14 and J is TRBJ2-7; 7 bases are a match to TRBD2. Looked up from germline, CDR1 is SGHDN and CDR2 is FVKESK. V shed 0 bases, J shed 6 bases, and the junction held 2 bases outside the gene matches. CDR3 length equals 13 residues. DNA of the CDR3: TGTGCCAGCAGCCAAGAACCTAGCGGCGAGCAGTACGTC. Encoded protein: CASSQEPSGEQYV.

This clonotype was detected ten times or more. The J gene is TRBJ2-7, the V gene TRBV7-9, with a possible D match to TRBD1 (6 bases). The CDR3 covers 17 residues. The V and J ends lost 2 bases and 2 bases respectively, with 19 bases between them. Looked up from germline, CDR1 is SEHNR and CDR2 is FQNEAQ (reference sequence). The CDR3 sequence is CASSLNKLQGLTYEQYF. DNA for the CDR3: TGTGCCAGCAGCTTAAATAAACTTCAGGGGCTCACCTACGAGCAGTACTTC.

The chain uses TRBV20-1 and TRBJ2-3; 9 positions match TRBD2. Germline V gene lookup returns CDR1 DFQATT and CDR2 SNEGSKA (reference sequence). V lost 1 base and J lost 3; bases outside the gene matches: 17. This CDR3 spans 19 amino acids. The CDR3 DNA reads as TGCAGTGCTAGAGGGTTAGGTCGTCCAGCGGGGGGTCGAACAGATACGCAGTATTTT. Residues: CSARGLGRPAGGRTDTQYF.

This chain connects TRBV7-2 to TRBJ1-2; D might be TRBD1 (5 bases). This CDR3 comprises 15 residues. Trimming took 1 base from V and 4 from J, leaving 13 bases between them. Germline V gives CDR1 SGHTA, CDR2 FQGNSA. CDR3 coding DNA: TGTGCCAGCAGCTTAGGGCCCAGGGACGGCTATGGCTACACCTTC. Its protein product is CASSLGPRDGYGYTF.

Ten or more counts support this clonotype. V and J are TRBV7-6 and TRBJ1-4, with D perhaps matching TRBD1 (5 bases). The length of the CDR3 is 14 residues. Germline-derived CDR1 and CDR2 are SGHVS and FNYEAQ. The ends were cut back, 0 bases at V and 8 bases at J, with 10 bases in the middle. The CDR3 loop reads CASSLAAGREKLFF. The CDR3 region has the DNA TGTGCCAGCAGCTTAGCGGCAGGGAGGGAAAAACTGTTTTTT.

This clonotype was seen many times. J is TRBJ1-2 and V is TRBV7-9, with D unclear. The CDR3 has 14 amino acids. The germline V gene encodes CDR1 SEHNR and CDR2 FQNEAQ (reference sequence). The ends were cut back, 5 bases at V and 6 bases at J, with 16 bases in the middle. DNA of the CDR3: TGTGCCAGCAGCCCTACCGGGGTTGGAGATGGCTACACCTTC. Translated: CASSPTGVGDGYTF.

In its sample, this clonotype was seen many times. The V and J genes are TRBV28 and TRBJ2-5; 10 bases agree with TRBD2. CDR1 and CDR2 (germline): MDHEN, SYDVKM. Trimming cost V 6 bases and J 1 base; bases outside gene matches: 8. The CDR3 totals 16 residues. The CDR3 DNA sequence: TGTGCCAGCAGCGTAGCACTAGCGGGGTTCCAAGAGACCCAGTACTTC. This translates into CASSVALAGFQETQYF.

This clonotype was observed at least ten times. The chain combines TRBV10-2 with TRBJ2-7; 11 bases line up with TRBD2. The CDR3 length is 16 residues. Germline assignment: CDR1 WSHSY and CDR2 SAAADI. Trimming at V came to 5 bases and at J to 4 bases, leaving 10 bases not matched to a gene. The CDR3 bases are TGCGCCAGCAGTACTAGCGGGGGTTACCCCTCTTACGAGCAGTACTTC. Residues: CASSTSGGYPSYEQYF.

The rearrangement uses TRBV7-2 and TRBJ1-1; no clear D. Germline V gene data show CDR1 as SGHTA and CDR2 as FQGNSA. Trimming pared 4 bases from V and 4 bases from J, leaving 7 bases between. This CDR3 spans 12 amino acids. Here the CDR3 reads CASSWYGTEAFF. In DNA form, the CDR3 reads TGTGCCAGCAGCTGGTACGGCACTGAAGCTTTCTTT.

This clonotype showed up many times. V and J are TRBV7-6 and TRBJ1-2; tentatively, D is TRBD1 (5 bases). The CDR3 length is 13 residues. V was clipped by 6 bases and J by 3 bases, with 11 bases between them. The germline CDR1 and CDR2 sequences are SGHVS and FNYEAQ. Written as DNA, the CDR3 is TGTGCCAGCAGTCCGTCAGGGTACTATGGCTACACCTTC. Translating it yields CASSPSGYYGYTF.

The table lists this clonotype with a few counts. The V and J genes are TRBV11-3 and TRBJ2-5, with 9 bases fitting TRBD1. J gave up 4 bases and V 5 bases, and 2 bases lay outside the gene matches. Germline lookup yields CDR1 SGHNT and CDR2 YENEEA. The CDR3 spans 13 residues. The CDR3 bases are TGTGCCAGCAGCCCGACAGGGGGAGAGACCCAGTACTTC. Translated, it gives CASSPTGGETQYF.

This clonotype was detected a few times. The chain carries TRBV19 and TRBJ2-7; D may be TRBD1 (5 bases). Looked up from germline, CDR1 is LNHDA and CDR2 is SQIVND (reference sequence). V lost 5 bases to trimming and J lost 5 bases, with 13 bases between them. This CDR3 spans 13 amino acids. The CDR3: CASSYTGPDEQYF. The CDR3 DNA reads TGTGCCAGTAGTTACACAGGACCGGACGAGCAGTACTTC.

CDR3 protein: CSARSRRGGAYGYTF. The CDR3 DNA reads as TGCAGTGCTAGATCACGTCGGGGAGGGGCCTATGGCTACACCTTC. V and J are TRBV20-1 and TRBJ1-2; D might be TRBD1 (5 bases). The germline V gene has CDR1 DFQATT and CDR2 SNEGSKA (reference sequence). This CDR3 comprises 15 residues. Trimming left V 2 bases short and J 4 bases short, with 17 bases between.

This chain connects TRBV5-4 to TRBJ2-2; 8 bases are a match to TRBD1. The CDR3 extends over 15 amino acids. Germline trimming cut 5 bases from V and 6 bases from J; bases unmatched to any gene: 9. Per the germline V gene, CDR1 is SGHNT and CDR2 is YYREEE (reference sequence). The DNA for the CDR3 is TGTGCCAGCAGTCAAACGGGACAGGTGGCCGGGGAGCTGTTTTTT. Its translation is CASSQTGQVAGELFF. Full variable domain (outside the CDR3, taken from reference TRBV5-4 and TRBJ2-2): ETGVTQSPTHLIKTRGQQVTLRCSSQSGHNTVSWYQQALGQGPQFIFQYYREEENGRGNFPPRFSGLQFPNYSSELNVNALELDDSALYLCASSQTGQVAGELFFGEGSRLTVL.

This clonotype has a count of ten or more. In DNA form, the CDR3 reads TGTGCCAGCAGCTTAGTTCATGGCTACACCTTC. Protein: CASSLVHGYTF. The chain is built from TRBV7-2 and TRBJ1-2; D unclear. Per the germline V gene, CDR1 is SGHTA and CDR2 is FQGNSA. Trimming took off 1 base at V and 6 bases at J, with 3 bases between the two ends. The CDR3 contains 11 residues.

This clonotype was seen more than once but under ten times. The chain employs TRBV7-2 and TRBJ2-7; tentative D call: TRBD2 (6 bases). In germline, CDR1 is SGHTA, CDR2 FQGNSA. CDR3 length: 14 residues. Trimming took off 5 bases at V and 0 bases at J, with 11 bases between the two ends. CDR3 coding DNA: TGTGCCAGCAGCGCTAGCGTTAGCTCCTACGAGCAGTACTTC. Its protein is CASSASVSSYEQYF. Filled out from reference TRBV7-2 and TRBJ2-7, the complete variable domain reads GAGVSQSPSNKVTEKGKDVELRCDPISGHTALYWYRQSLGQGLEFLIYFQGNSAPDKSGLPSDRFSAERTGGSVSTLTIQRTQQEDSAVYLCASSASVSSYEQYFGPGTRLTVT.

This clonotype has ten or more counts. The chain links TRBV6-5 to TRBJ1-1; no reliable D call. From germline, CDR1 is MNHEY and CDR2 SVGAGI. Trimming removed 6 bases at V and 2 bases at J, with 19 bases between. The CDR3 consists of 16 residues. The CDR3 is CASSRTQFGQNTEAFF. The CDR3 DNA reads TGTGCCAGCAGCCGAACTCAGTTTGGCCAAAACACTGAAGCTTTCTTT.

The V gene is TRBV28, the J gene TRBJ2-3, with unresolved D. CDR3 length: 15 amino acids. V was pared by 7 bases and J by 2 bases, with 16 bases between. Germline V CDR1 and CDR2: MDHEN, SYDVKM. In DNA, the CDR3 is TGTGCCAGCACCCCTAGAGTGGGAATCACAGATACGCAGTATTTT. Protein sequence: CASTPRVGITDTQYF.

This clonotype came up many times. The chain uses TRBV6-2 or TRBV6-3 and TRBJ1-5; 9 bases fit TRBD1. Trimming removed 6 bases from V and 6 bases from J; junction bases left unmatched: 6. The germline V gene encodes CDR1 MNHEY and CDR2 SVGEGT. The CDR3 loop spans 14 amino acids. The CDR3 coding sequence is TGTGCCAGCAGATTGGGACAGGGATTTCAGCCCCAGCATTTT. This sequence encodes CASRLGQGFQPQHF.

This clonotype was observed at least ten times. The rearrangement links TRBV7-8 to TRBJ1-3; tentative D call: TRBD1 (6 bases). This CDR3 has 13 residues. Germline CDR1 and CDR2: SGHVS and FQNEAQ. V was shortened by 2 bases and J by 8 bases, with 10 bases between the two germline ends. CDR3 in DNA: TGTGCCAGCAGCTTAAGGGGGGCAGACACCATATATTTT. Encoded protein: CASSLRGADTIYF.

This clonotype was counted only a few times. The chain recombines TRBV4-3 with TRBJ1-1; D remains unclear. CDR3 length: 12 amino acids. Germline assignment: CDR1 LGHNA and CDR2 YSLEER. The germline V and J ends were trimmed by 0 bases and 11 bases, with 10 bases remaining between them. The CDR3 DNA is TGCGCCAGCAGCCAAGATGGCGGGCGTGCTTTCTTT. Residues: CASSQDGGRAFF.

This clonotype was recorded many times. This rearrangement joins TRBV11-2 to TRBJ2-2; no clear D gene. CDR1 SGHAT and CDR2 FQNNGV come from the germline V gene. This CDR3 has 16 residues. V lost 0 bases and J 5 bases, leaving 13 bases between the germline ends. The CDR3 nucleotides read TGTGCCAGCAGCTTAGACAGCTCCGCGTGGACCGGGGAGCTGTTTTTT. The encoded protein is CASSLDSSAWTGELFF.

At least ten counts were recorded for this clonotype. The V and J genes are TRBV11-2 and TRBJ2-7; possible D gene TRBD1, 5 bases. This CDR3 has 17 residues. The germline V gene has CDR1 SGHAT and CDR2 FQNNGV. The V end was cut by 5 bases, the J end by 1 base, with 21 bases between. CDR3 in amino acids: CASSPFRGRTGSYEQYF. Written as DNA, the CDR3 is TGTGCCAGCAGCCCTTTTAGGGGCCGAACGGGTTCCTACGAGCAGTACTTC.

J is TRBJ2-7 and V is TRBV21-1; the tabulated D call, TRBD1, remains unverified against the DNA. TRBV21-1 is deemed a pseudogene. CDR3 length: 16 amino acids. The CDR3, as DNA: TGTGCCAGCAGCACGACCGGGACAGGCCCCTCCTACGAGCAGTACTTC. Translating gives CASSTTGTGPSYEQYF.

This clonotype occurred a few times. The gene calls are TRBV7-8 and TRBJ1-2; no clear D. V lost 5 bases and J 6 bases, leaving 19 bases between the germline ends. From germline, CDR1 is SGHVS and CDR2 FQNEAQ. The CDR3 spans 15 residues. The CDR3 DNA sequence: TGTGCCAGCAGCCCCAGGAAAGGGAACGGGGATGGCTACACCTTC. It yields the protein CASSPRKGNGDGYTF.

The CDR3 bases are TGTGCCATCACGGAGGGGCTTGACTACACCTTC. Protein sequence: CAITEGLDYTF. V and J are TRBV10-3 and TRBJ1-2, with a tentative D call TRBD1 (5 bases). The V gene's germline CDR1 is ENHRY and CDR2 SYGVKD. V was cut by 7 bases and J by 10 bases, with 13 bases left in between. This CDR3 comprises 11 residues.

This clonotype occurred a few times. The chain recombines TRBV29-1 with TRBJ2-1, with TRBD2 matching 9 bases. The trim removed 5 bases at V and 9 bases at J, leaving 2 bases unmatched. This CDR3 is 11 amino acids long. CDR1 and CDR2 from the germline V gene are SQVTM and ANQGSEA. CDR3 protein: CSVPRGGEQFF. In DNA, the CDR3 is TGCAGCGTTCCGCGGGGGGGTGAGCAGTTCTTC.

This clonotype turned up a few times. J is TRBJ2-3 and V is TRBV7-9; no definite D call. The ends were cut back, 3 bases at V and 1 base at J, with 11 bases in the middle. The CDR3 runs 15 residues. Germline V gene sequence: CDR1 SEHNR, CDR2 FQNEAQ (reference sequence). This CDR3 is CASSFRVPGTDTQYF. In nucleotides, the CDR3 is TGTGCCAGCAGCTTTCGGGTCCCCGGCACAGATACGCAGTATTTT.